These 28 T cell receptor beta chains share one sample of origin, sequenced in a study of beta chain features in type 1 diabetes. General study points: Patients with Type 1 diabetes showed moderately but significantly shorter TCRB CDR3s in all four CD4+ subsets.

Expressed TCRB transcripts got sequenced, as all isolated RNA was reverse transcribed. Using immunoSEQ multiplex PCR, the repertoire was profiled, and TCRdb retains in-frame clones only, with some absent. The repertoire includes about 280,000 clones, approximately 16% of them detected once, and less than 0.02% sits in the top ten. Their antigens are not known. The sample comprised naive CD4+ T cells from blood. The receptor set was obtained from a man between 18 and 35 years old with type 1 diabetes.

This clone was detected a few times. The chain links TRBV30 to TRBJ1-2, with unresolved D. Germline values: CDR1 GTSNPN, CDR2 SVGIG (reference sequence). Trimming stripped 1 base from V and 0 bases from J, with 9 bases between. The CDR3 sequence is 14 residues long. CDR3 sequence (DNA): TGTGCCTGGAGTGCGCACCGGGCTAACTATGGCTACACCTTC. Protein product: CAWSAHRANYGYTF.

The CDR3 loop is CSVDVGQKQETQYF. DNA for the CDR3: TGCAGCGTTGACGTGGGGCAGAAACAAGAGACCCAGTACTTC. This sequence joins TRBV29-1 and TRBJ2-5, with a possible D match to TRBD1 (5 bases). The length of the CDR3 is 14 residues. Germline V gene sequence: CDR1 SQVTM, CDR2 ANQGSEA. The V gene lost 3 bases and the J gene lost 2 bases, with 13 bases spanning the gap.

The chain combines TRBV29-1 with TRBJ1-2, with TRBD1 identical over 9 bases. CDR1 and CDR2 (germline): SQVTM, ANQGSEA. Trimming at V came to 4 bases and at J to 7 bases, leaving 19 bases not matched to a gene. The CDR3 consists of 17 residues. DNA of the CDR3: TGCAGCGTTGGAAATCTACCGGGACAGGGAATGCAGGGTGGCTACACCTTC. Residues: CSVGNLPGQGMQGGYTF.

The V gene is TRBV5-1, the J gene TRBJ2-3, with 8 nucleotides matching TRBD1. Trimming removed 7 bases from V and 4 bases from J; junction bases left unmatched: 8. The CDR3 contains 14 residues. Germline CDR1 reads SGHRS; CDR2 reads YFSETQ. CDR3 loop: CASAGQGAADTQYF. Written as DNA, the CDR3 is TGCGCCAGCGCTGGACAGGGAGCGGCAGATACGCAGTATTTT. The full variable domain, rest sourced from reference TRBV5-1 and TRBJ2-3, is KAGVTQTPRYLIKTRGQQVTLSCSPISGHRSVSWYQQTPGQGLQFLFEYFSETQRNKGNFPGRFSGRQFSNSRSEMNVSTLELGDSALYLCASAGQGAADTQYFGPGTRLTVL.

The J gene is TRBJ1-5, the V gene TRBV19; 7 nucleotides align to TRBD1. CDR1 is LNHDA, CDR2 SQIVND, per germline (reference sequence). With 5 bases clipped from V and 1 base from J, the junction kept 8 bases outside the gene matches. This CDR3 has 16 amino acids. CDR3 protein: CASSLRGRGSNQPQHF. CDR3 coding DNA: TGTGCCAGTAGTCTAAGGGGGCGTGGAAGCAATCAGCCCCAGCATTTT.

This clone was seen a few times. The V gene is TRBV5-1, the J gene TRBJ1-1; weak D call: TRBD1 (6 bases). Germline CDR1 reads SGHRS; CDR2 reads YFSETQ. V lost 2 bases, J lost 0 bases, and 11 bases lay in between. This CDR3 contains 15 residues. In DNA form, the CDR3 reads TGCGCCAGCAGCTTTAGGACAGCCATGAACACTGAAGCTTTCTTT. It yields the protein CASSFRTAMNTEAFF. Variable domain in full (rest from reference TRBV5-1 and TRBJ1-1): KAGVTQTPRYLIKTRGQQVTLSCSPISGHRSVSWYQQTPGQGLQFLFEYFSETQRNKGNFPGRFSGRQFSNSRSEMNVSTLELGDSALYLCASSFRTAMNTEAFFGQGTRLTVV.

J is TRBJ2-2 and V is TRBV2; TRBD1 matches 8 bases. There are 15 residues in the CDR3. Germline V CDR1 and CDR2: SNHLY, FYNNEI. V lost 5 bases and J lost 4; bases outside the gene matches: 6. CDR3 DNA: TGTGCCAGCAGTCTCCAGGGGGCGAGCACCGGGGAGCTGTTTTTT. Translated: CASSLQGASTGELFF. The variable domain in full, with the rest retrieved from reference TRBV2 and TRBJ2-2, is EPEVTQTPSHQVTQMGQEVILRCVPISNHLYFYWYRQILGQKVEFLVSFYNNEISEKSEIFDDQFSVERPDGSNFTLKIRSTKLEDSAMYFCASSLQGASTGELFFGEGSRLTVL.

There are a few counts of this clone. The chain uses TRBV7-6 and TRBJ2-7, with 9 bases that match TRBD1. Germline CDR1 reads SGHVS; CDR2 reads FNYEAQ. This CDR3 contains 15 residues. V was clipped by 4 bases and J by 2 bases; unmatched bases: 6. The CDR3 sequence: CASSSRTGATYEQYF. As DNA, the CDR3 is TGTGCCAGCAGCTCTAGGACAGGGGCTACCTACGAGCAGTACTTC.

The J gene is TRBJ2-3, the V gene TRBV6-5; maybe TRBD2 (6 bases). V was shortened by 6 bases and J by 1 base, with 14 bases between the two germline ends. The CDR3 runs to 15 residues. Germline V gene sequence: CDR1 MNHEY, CDR2 SVGAGI. The CDR3 loop reads CASRPGERGTDTQYF. CDR3 sequence (DNA): TGTGCCAGCAGGCCGGGTGAGCGGGGCACAGATACGCAGTATTTT.

This clone was seen more than once but under ten times. The chain is built from TRBV28 and TRBJ2-7; a weak D match, TRBD2 (5 bases). The ends were cut back, 9 bases at V and 3 bases at J, with 18 bases in the middle. There are 14 residues in the CDR3. Germline CDR1 reads MDHEN; CDR2 reads SYDVKM. CDR3 sequence reads: CASKRRSGIYEQYF. DNA of the CDR3: TGTGCCAGTAAAAGGAGATCCGGGATCTACGAGCAGTACTTC.

This chain uses TRBV9 with TRBJ2-7; 8 bases are a match to TRBD1. The CDR3 runs 14 residues. After removal of 4 bases from V and 3 bases from J, the junction contained 6 bases not matched to a gene. The V gene's germline CDR1 is SGDLS and CDR2 YYNGEE. This CDR3 is CASSRAGGIYEQYF. Here the CDR3 DNA reads TGTGCCAGCAGCAGGGCAGGGGGCATCTACGAGCAGTACTTC.

The chain joins TRBV1 to TRBJ2-7; the D call of TRBD2 is as the table states it, not checked on the DNA. TRBV1 has pseudogene status. The CDR3 extends over 16 amino acids. CDR3 protein: CTSSQGLAGGVYEQYF. The CDR3 DNA follows: TGCACCAGCAGCCAGGGACTAGCGGGAGGGGTGTACGAGCAGTACTTC.

The chain is built from TRBV28 and TRBJ2-7; 10 nucleotides line up with TRBD1. With 5 bases clipped from V and 2 bases from J, the junction kept 3 bases outside the gene matches. Germline CDR1 and CDR2: MDHEN and SYDVKM. The CDR3 totals 14 residues. CDR3 nucleotides: TGTGCCAGCAGTCCGGGACAGGGGACCTACGAGCAGTACTTC. Its protein is CASSPGQGTYEQYF.

This chain joins TRBV29-1 and TRBJ2-5; 7 nucleotides align to TRBD2. The CDR3 loop spans 13 amino acids. CDR1 is SQVTM, CDR2 ANQGSEA, per germline. V shed 3 bases and J 8 bases; nucleotides not matched to a gene: 9. CDR3 DNA: TGCAGCGTTGATGTTCTGGGGGGGGTCACCCAGTACTTC. Translation gives CSVDVLGGVTQYF. The complete variable domain, with remaining parts taken from reference TRBV29-1 and TRBJ2-5, reads SAVISQKPSRDICQRGTSLTIQCQVDSQVTMMFWYRQQPGQSLTLIATANQGSEATYESGFVIDKFPISRPNLTFSTLTVSNMSPEDSSIYLCSVDVLGGVTQYFGPGTRLLVL.

This rearrangement joins TRBV11-2 to TRBJ2-7, with 7 bases lining up with TRBD2. Germline CDR1 is SGHAT and CDR2 is FQNNGV. V dropped 1 base and J dropped 2; count of bases not matched to a gene: 2. The CDR3 runs 14 residues. CDR3 DNA: TGTGCCAGCAGCTTAGGGGGGACTACCTACGAGCAGTACTTC. It codes for CASSLGGTTYEQYF.

V is TRBV28 and J is TRBJ2-1; 13 bases map to TRBD2. Trimming at V came to 5 bases and at J to 9 bases, leaving 10 bases not matched to a gene. CDR1 and CDR2 from the germline V gene are MDHEN and SYDVKM. CDR3 length equals 16 residues. The CDR3 region is CASSTGLAGAQVEQFF. The CDR3 nucleotides are TGTGCCAGCAGTACCGGACTAGCGGGAGCCCAGGTTGAGCAGTTCTTC.

This clone was counted only a few times. The rearrangement uses TRBV19 and TRBJ2-7, with 9 bases aligning to TRBD2. This CDR3 has 14 amino acids. V shed 5 bases and J 6 bases; nucleotides not matched to a gene: 8. From germline, CDR1 is LNHDA and CDR2 SQIVND (reference sequence). Here the CDR3 DNA reads TGTGCCAGTAGTTTAGCTAGCGGGAACTCCGAGCAGTACTTC. This codes for CASSLASGNSEQYF.

V and J are TRBV14 and TRBJ2-2; D possibly corresponds to TRBD2 (5 bases). Trimming removed 1 base from V and 5 bases from J, with 5 bases in between. Germline lookup yields CDR1 SGHDN and CDR2 FVKESK. This CDR3 is 13 amino acids long. CDR3 in DNA: TGTGCCAGCAGCCAAGGCGGGACCGGGGAGCTGTTTTTT. As protein: CASSQGGTGELFF.

This clone was seen more than once but under ten times. This rearrangement joins TRBV4-1 to TRBJ1-1, with 7 bases aligning to TRBD1. The junction had 5 bases not matched to a gene; V was cut back by 4 bases and J by 3 bases. Germline assignment: CDR1 MGHRA and CDR2 YSYEKL. The CDR3 has 14 residues. The CDR3 reads CASSPTGVDTEAFF. The CDR3 DNA reads as TGCGCCAGCAGCCCCACAGGGGTGGACACTGAAGCTTTCTTT.

This clone was recorded a few times. The rearrangement links TRBV5-6 to TRBJ1-5, with a weak D call TRBD1 (6 bases). V was clipped by 4 bases and J by 0 bases, with 8 bases between them. Germline loops: CDR1 SGHDT, CDR2 YYEEEE. This CDR3 comprises 14 residues. Here the CDR3 DNA reads TGTGCCAGCAGCCTGGGACATAGCAATCAGCCCCAGCATTTT. Residues: CASSLGHSNQPQHF.

A few counts support this clone. The chain employs TRBV6-5 and TRBJ2-3; 7 bases line up with TRBD2. The V segment lost 8 bases and the J segment 13 bases; nucleotides outside the gene matches: 12. In germline, CDR1 is MNHEY, CDR2 SVGAGI. The CDR3 spans 12 residues. The CDR3 loop is CASGFGTNSKYF. The CDR3 DNA is TGTGCCAGCGGATTCGGGACTAACTCAAAGTATTTT.

This rearrangement joins TRBV7-2 to TRBJ2-1; 10 bases map to TRBD2. V trimming: 5 bases; J trimming: 8 bases; junction bases outside the gene matches: 15. From germline, CDR1 is SGHTA and CDR2 FQGNSA. The CDR3 runs 17 residues. The CDR3 DNA reads as TGTGCCAGCAGCCCCCGGCGGTTAGCGGGAGGTGTCCATGAGCAGTTCTTC. Amino acid sequence: CASSPRRLAGGVHEQFF. The whole variable domain, remainder taken from reference TRBV7-2 and TRBJ2-1, is GAGVSQSPSNKVTEKGKDVELRCDPISGHTALYWYRQSLGQGLEFLIYFQGNSAPDKSGLPSDRFSAERTGGSVSTLTIQRTQQEDSAVYLCASSPRRLAGGVHEQFFGPGTRLTVL.

J is TRBJ2-7 and V is TRBV6-1; 9 bases map to TRBD1. Germline-derived CDR1 and CDR2 are MNHNS and SASEGT. The junction had 4 bases not matched to a gene; V was cut back by 0 bases and J by 7 bases. This CDR3 is built from 14 residues. The CDR3 sequence: CASSEAPGQGEQYF. The CDR3 coding sequence is TGTGCCAGCAGTGAAGCGCCGGGACAGGGAGAGCAGTACTTC.

The V and J genes are TRBV6-5 and TRBJ2-5; TRBD1 is a possible D gene (6 bases). The V end lost 6 bases, the J end lost 5 bases, and 16 bases lay between the germline ends. The CDR3 is 14 amino acids. Germline V lookup: CDR1 MNHEY, CDR2 SVGAGI. CDR3 in amino acids: CASSIMGAGETQYF. The CDR3 bases are TGTGCCAGCAGCATCATGGGGGCCGGGGAGACCCAGTACTTC.

This clone was seen only a few times. The V and J genes are TRBV30 and TRBJ2-3, with 7 bases identical to TRBD1. In germline, CDR1 is GTSNPN, CDR2 SVGIG (reference sequence). The CDR3 contains 14 residues. Losses at the gene ends were 2 bases for V and 6 bases for J; bases not matched to a gene: 8. As DNA, the CDR3 is TGTGCCTGGAGTTCCTCCAAACAGGGGGATACGCAGTATTTT. Translation gives CAWSSSKQGDTQYF.

A few counts support this clone. The chain uses TRBV10-3 and TRBJ1-1; D is perhaps TRBD1 (6 bases). This CDR3 has 15 amino acids. Germline CDR1 reads ENHRY; CDR2 reads SYGVKD. Trimming removed 10 bases at V and 1 base at J, with 19 bases between. The CDR3 region has the DNA TGTGCCACGCGACAGGATCGTAGCGAGAACACTGAAGCTTTCTTT. Protein sequence: CATRQDRSENTEAFF.

This clone was counted a few times. This chain uses TRBV7-6 with TRBJ1-1; TRBD1 agrees at 8 bases. This CDR3 comprises 14 residues. The germline gives CDR1 SGHVS, CDR2 FNYEAQ. V shed 5 bases, J shed 2 bases, and the junction held 4 bases outside the gene matches. CDR3 sequence: CASSPGQGNTEAFF. CDR3 bases: TGTGCCAGCAGCCCAGGACAGGGAAACACTGAAGCTTTCTTT.

This clone came up a few times. The rearrangement joins TRBV28 to TRBJ2-1; 14 bases fit TRBD2. CDR1 and CDR2 (germline): MDHEN, SYDVKM. The CDR3 covers 15 residues. V lost 7 bases and J lost 7; bases outside the gene matches: 6. CDR3 sequence (DNA): TGTGCCAGCATCCCCGGGACTAGCGGGAGTAATGAGCAGTTCTTC. Its protein is CASIPGTSGSNEQFF.